This is a list of T cell receptor beta chains from one sample in a study of blood T cells in healthy people across ages. TCRdb itself ran the 5' RACE reads through MiXCR, one entry per CDR3 protein. The table lists about 1,500,000 distinct CDR3 sequences, about 43% of them singletons. The sequenced material came from blood. Source of these receptors: a young woman in good health. Both conserved end residues are part of each CDR3. Fields, in order: clone size, D gene, V gene, J gene, CDR3 protein, CDR3 DNA. The D gene is left open where the match is weak. Clone size is stated in some rows and not others, as once, few, many or a class when expanded.

abundance: NA; d_gene: NA; v_gene: TRBV10-3; j_gene: TRBJ1-2; CDR3aa: CAISESGGGGYGYTF; CDR3nt: TGTGCCATCAGTGAGTCCGGGGGCGGTGGCTATGGCTACACCTTC
abundance: few; d_gene: NA; v_gene: TRBV20-1; j_gene: TRBJ2-4; CDR3aa: CSAEDRRAKNIQYF; CDR3nt: TGCAGTGCTGAGGACAGAAGGGCCAAAAACATTCAGTACTTC
abundance: once; d_gene: NA; v_gene: TRBV28; j_gene: TRBJ2-3; CDR3aa: CASNPIGGEDTQYF; CDR3nt: TGTGCCAGCAATCCTATCGGAGGGGAAGATACGCAGTATTTT
abundance: NA; d_gene: TRBD1; v_gene: TRBV12-3/TRBV12-4; j_gene: TRBJ2-7; CDR3aa: CASSLRTGLYNEQYF; CDR3nt: TGTGCCAGCAGTTTGCGGACAGGCCTTTACAATGAGCAGTACTTC
abundance: few; d_gene: NA; v_gene: TRBV7-2; j_gene: TRBJ2-7; CDR3aa: CASSWGGGGVVSYEQYF; CDR3nt: TGTGCCAGCAGCTGGGGCGGCGGGGGCGTAGTTAGTTACGAGCAGTACTTC
abundance: few; d_gene: TRBD1; v_gene: TRBV7-8; j_gene: TRBJ2-7; CDR3aa: CASSPWTGGNNEQYF; CDR3nt: TGTGCCAGCAGCCCTTGGACAGGGGGTAACAACGAGCAGTACTTC
abundance: NA; d_gene: NA; v_gene: TRBV12-3/TRBV12-4; j_gene: TRBJ2-3; CDR3aa: CASSAVGGYRDTQYF; CDR3nt: TGTGCCAGCAGTGCCGTTGGGGGTTATCGGGATACGCAGTATTTT
abundance: NA; d_gene: NA; v_gene: TRBV2; j_gene: TRBJ2-2; CDR3aa: CASGQNKNTGELFF; CDR3nt: TGTGCCAGCGGCCAGAACAAGAACACCGGGGAGCTGTTTTTT
abundance: NA; d_gene: NA; v_gene: TRBV3-1; j_gene: TRBJ1-2; CDR3aa: CASSQASSSYGYTF; CDR3nt: TGTGCCAGCAGCCAAGCGTCCAGTTCCTATGGCTACACCTTC
abundance: once; d_gene: NA; v_gene: TRBV12-3/TRBV12-4; j_gene: TRBJ2-2; CDR3aa: CASSFDWGLGTGELFF; CDR3nt: TGTGCCAGCAGTTTTGACTGGGGCTTAGGCACCGGGGAGCTGTTTTTT
abundance: NA; d_gene: NA; v_gene: TRBV12-3/TRBV12-4; j_gene: TRBJ1-2; CDR3aa: CASSVREIYGYTF; CDR3nt: TGTGCCAGCAGTGTAAGGGAGATCTATGGCTACACCTTC
abundance: NA; d_gene: NA; v_gene: TRBV5-1; j_gene: TRBJ2-5; CDR3aa: CASSKRRPGDAGETQYF; CDR3nt: TGCGCCAGCTCCAAAAGGAGACCGGGAGATGCCGGAGAGACCCAGTACTTC
abundance: NA; d_gene: NA; v_gene: TRBV2; j_gene: TRBJ2-7; CDR3aa: CASSGVGISYEQYF; CDR3nt: TGTGCCAGCAGTGGGGTCGGCATCTCCTACGAGCAGTACTTC
abundance: NA; d_gene: TRBD1; v_gene: TRBV10-3; j_gene: TRBJ2-1; CDR3aa: CATRDRDEQFF; CDR3nt: TGTGCCACCCGGGACAGGGATGAGCAGTTCTTC
abundance: NA; d_gene: NA; v_gene: TRBV7-2; j_gene: TRBJ2-1; CDR3aa: CASSLGLPYNEQFF; CDR3nt: TGTGCCAGCAGCTTAGGACTACCCTACAATGAGCAGTTCTTC
abundance: NA; d_gene: TRBD1; v_gene: TRBV28; j_gene: TRBJ2-1; CDR3aa: CASSDRVGQETQFF; CDR3nt: TGTGCCAGCAGTGACAGGGTGGGGCAAGAGACCCAGTTCTTC
abundance: few; d_gene: TRBD2; v_gene: TRBV6-1; j_gene: TRBJ2-7; CDR3aa: CASSGGGAGVSEQYF; CDR3nt: TGTGCCAGCAGTGGCGGTGGGGCGGGAGTATCCGAGCAGTACTTC
abundance: NA; d_gene: TRBD2; v_gene: TRBV12-3/TRBV12-4; j_gene: TRBJ2-1; CDR3aa: CASSGKRGGGYNEQFF; CDR3nt: TGTGCCAGCAGTGGGAAGCGGGGAGGAGGGTACAATGAGCAGTTCTTC
abundance: once; d_gene: NA; v_gene: TRBV19; j_gene: TRBJ1-6; CDR3aa: CASNLGLYNSPLHF; CDR3nt: TGTGCCAGTAACTTGGGACTGTATAATTCACCCCTCCACTTT
abundance: NA; d_gene: TRBD2; v_gene: TRBV7-2; j_gene: TRBJ2-7; CDR3aa: CASSLVLASGGPYEQYF; CDR3nt: TGTGCCAGCAGCCTCGTCCTGGCTAGCGGGGGCCCCTACGAGCAGTACTTC
abundance: few; d_gene: TRBD1; v_gene: TRBV4-1; j_gene: TRBJ1-1; CDR3aa: CASSLVQGGGDTEAFF; CDR3nt: TGCGCCAGCAGCCTAGTCCAGGGGGGAGGGGACACTGAAGCTTTCTTT
abundance: NA; d_gene: TRBD1; v_gene: TRBV20-1; j_gene: TRBJ1-2; CDR3aa: CSAREFADRGGGYTF; CDR3nt: TGCAGTGCTAGAGAATTTGCGGACAGGGGGGGGGGCTACACCTTC
abundance: few; d_gene: TRBD2; v_gene: TRBV28; j_gene: TRBJ2-1; CDR3aa: CASWTSGGANEQFF; CDR3nt: TGTGCCAGCTGGACTAGCGGGGGGGCCAATGAGCAGTTCTTC
abundance: NA; d_gene: TRBD2; v_gene: TRBV20-1; j_gene: TRBJ2-7; CDR3aa: CSAIPSGGRAIHEQYF; CDR3nt: TGCAGTGCAATCCCCTCGGGCGGGAGGGCGATCCACGAGCAGTACTTC
abundance: once; d_gene: TRBD2; v_gene: TRBV20-1; j_gene: TRBJ2-7; CDR3aa: CSARPSGTSYEQYF; CDR3nt: TGCAGTGCTAGGCCGAGCGGGACGTCCTACGAGCAGTACTTC
abundance: many; d_gene: NA; v_gene: TRBV29-1; j_gene: TRBJ2-5; CDR3aa: CSGLDQTQYF; CDR3nt: TGCAGCGGACTAGATCAGACCCAGTACTTC
abundance: NA; d_gene: TRBD2; v_gene: TRBV2; j_gene: TRBJ2-1; CDR3aa: CASSEGGGRGYNEQFF; CDR3nt: TGTGCCAGCAGTGAAGGTGGCGGGAGGGGTTACAATGAGCAGTTCTTC
abundance: NA; d_gene: TRBD2; v_gene: TRBV12-3/TRBV12-4; j_gene: TRBJ2-7; CDR3aa: CASSDSGRRAYEQYF; CDR3nt: TGTGCCAGCAGTGATAGCGGGAGAAGAGCCTACGAGCAGTACTTC
abundance: few; d_gene: TRBD1; v_gene: TRBV20-1; j_gene: TRBJ2-7; CDR3aa: CSAPRQGNYEQYF; CDR3nt: TGCAGTGCTCCCCGACAGGGGAACTACGAGCAGTACTTC
abundance: NA; d_gene: TRBD2; v_gene: TRBV7-2; j_gene: TRBJ2-3; CDR3aa: CASSPGTTGTDTQYF; CDR3nt: TGTGCCAGCAGCCCTGGGACTACGGGCACAGATACGCAGTATTTT
abundance: few; d_gene: NA; v_gene: TRBV15; j_gene: TRBJ1-1; CDR3aa: CATSREGSGTEAFF; CDR3nt: TGTGCCACCAGCAGAGAGGGGTCGGGAACTGAAGCTTTCTTT
abundance: few; d_gene: NA; v_gene: TRBV4-1; j_gene: TRBJ2-5; CDR3aa: CASSQGGERETQYF; CDR3nt: TGCGCCAGCAGCCAGGGGGGAGAGCGAGAGACCCAGTACTTC
abundance: NA; d_gene: NA; v_gene: TRBV7-9; j_gene: TRBJ1-6; CDR3aa: CASSLDWQGSSNSPLHF; CDR3nt: TGTGCCAGCAGCTTAGATTGGCAGGGGTCATCTAATTCACCCCTCCACTTT
abundance: few; d_gene: NA; v_gene: TRBV21-1; j_gene: TRBJ2-7; CDR3aa: CASSTRDSDYEQYF; CDR3nt: TGTGCCAGCAGCACCAGGGACAGCGACTACGAGCAGTACTTC